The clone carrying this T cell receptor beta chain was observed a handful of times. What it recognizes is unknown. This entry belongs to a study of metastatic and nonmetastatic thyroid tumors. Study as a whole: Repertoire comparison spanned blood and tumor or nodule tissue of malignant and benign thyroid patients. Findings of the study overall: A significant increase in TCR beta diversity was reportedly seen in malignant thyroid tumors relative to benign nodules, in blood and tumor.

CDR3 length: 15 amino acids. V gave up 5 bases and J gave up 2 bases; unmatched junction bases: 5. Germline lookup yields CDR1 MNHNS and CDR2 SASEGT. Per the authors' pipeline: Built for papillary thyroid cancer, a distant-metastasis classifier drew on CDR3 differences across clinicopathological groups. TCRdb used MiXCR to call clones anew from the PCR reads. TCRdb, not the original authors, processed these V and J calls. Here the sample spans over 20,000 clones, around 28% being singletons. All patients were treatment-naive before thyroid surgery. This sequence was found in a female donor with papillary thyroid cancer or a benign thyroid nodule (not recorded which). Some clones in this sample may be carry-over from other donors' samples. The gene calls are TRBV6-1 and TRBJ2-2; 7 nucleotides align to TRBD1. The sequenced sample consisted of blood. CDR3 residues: CASSKTGDNTGELFF. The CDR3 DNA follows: TGTGCCAGCAGTAAAACAGGGGACAACACCGGGGAGCTGTTTTTT.